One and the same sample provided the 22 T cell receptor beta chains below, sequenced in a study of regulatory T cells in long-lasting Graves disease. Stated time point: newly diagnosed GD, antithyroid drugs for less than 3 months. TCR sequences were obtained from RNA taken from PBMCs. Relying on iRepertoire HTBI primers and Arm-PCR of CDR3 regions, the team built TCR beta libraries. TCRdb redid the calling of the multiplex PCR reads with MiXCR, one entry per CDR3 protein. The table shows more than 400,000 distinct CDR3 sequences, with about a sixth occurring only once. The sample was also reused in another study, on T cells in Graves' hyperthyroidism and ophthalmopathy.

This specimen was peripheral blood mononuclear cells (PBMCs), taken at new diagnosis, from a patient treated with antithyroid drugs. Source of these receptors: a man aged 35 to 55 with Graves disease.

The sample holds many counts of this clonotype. The CDR3 sequence is CSASLDSRRDEQYF. In DNA form, the CDR3 reads TGCAGCGCTTCCCTGGACAGTCGGAGGGACGAGCAGTACTTC. The V and J genes are TRBV29-1 and TRBJ2-7; D may be TRBD1 or TRBD2 (6 bases each). CDR1 and CDR2 (germline): SQVTM, ANQGSEA. The CDR3 contains 14 residues. V was trimmed by 7 bases and J by 5 bases, leaving 21 bases between them.

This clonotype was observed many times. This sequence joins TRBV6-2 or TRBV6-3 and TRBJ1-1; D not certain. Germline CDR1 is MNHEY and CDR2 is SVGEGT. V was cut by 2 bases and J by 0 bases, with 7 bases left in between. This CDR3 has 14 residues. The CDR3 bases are TGTGCCAGCAGTTACAAACAGCTGAACACTGAAGCTTTCTTT. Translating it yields CASSYKQLNTEAFF.

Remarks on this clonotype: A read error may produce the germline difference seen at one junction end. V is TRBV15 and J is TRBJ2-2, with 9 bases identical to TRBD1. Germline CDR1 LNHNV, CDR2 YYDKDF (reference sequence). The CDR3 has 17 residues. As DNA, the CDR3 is TGTACCACCAGCAGCCAGGTGGGGACAGGGAGGACCGGGGAGCTGTTTTTT. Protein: CTTSSQVGTGRTGELFF.

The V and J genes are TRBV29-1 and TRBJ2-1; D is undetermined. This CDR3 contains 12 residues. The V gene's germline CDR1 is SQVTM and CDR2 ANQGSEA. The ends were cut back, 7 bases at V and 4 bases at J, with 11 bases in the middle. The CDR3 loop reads CSATRVYNEQFF. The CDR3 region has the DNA TGCAGCGCGACAAGGGTTTACAATGAGCAGTTCTTC.

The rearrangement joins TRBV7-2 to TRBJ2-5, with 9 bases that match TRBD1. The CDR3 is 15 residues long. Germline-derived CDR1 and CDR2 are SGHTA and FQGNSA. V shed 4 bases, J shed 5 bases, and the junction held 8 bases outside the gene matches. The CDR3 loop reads CASSSPRTGVETQYF. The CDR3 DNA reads TGTGCCAGCAGCTCCCCCCGGACAGGGGTTGAGACCCAGTACTTC.

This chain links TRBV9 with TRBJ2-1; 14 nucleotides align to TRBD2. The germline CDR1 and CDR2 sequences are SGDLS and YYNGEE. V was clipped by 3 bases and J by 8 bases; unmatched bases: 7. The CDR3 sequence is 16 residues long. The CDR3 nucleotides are TGTGCCAGCAGCGCAGGGACTAGCGGGAGTCGCGATGAGCAGTTCTTC. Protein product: CASSAGTSGSRDEQFF.

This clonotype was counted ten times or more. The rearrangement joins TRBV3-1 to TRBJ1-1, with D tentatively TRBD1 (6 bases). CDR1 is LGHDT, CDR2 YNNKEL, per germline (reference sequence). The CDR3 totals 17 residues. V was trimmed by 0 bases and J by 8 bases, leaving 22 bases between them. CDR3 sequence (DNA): TGTGCCAGCAGCCAAGATCGAGTTTTTACAGGGAAATCAGAAGCTTTCTTT. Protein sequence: CASSQDRVFTGKSEAFF.

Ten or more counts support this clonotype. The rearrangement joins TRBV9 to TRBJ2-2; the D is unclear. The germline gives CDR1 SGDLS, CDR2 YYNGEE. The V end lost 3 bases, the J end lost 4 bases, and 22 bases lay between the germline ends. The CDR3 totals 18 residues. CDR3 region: CASSATSVRSTATGELFF. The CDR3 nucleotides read TGTGCCAGCAGCGCCACTTCCGTTCGGTCAACGGCCACCGGGGAGCTGTTTTTT.

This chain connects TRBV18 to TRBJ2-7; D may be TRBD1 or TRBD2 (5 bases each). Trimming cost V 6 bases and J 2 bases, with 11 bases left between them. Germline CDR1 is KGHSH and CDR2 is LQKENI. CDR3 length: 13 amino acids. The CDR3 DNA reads TGTGCCAGCTCCCTCAGGGAGACCTACGAGCAGTACTTC. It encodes CASSLRETYEQYF.

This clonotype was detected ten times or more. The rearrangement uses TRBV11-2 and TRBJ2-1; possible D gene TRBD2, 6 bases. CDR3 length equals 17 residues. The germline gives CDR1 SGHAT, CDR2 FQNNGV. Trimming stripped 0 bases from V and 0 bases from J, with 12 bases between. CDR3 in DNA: TGTGCCAGCAGCTTAGATCGTCGAGCGGGCTCCTACAATGAGCAGTTCTTC. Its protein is CASSLDRRAGSYNEQFF.

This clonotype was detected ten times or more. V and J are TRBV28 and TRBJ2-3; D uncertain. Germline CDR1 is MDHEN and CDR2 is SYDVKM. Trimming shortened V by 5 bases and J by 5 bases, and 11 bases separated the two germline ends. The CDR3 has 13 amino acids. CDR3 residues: CASSASSLDTQYF. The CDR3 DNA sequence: TGTGCCAGCAGTGCCTCCTCGTTAGATACGCAGTATTTT.

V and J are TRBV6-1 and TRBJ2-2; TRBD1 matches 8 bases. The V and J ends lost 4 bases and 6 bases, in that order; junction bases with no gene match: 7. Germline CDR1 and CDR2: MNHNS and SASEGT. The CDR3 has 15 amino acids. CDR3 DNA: TGTGCCAGCAGTGGGCTTACACAGGGGGCCGGGGAGCTGTTTTTT. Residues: CASSGLTQGAGELFF.

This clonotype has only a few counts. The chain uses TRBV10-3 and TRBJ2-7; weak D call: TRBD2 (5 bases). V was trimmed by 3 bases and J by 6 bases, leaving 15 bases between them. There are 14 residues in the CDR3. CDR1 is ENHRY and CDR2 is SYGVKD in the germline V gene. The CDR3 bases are TGTGCCATCAGTGATTGGCAAGGTGGGAGCGAGCAGTACTTC. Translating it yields CAISDWQGGSEQYF.

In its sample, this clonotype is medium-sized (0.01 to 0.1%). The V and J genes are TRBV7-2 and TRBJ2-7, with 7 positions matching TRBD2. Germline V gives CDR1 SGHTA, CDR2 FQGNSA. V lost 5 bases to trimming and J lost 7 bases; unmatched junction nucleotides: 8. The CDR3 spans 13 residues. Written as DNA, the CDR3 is TGTGCCAGCAGCCCAGTGGGGGGGGGGGAGCAGTACTTC. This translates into CASSPVGGGEQYF.

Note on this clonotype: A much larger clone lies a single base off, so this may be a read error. The CDR3 coding sequence is TGCGCCGGCAGCCAACCACTGAGCTCCTACGAGCAGTACTTC. Protein sequence: CAGSQPLSSYEQYF. The chain uses TRBV4-1 and TRBJ2-7, with D uncertain. The CDR3 spans 14 residues. Germline V lookup: CDR1 MGHRA, CDR2 YSYEKL.

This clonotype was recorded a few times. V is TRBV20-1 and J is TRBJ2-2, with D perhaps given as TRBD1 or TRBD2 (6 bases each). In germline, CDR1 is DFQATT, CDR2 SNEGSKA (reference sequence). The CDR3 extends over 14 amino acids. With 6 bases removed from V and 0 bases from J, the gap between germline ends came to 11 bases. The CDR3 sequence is CSALRGANTGELFF. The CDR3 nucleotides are TGCAGTGCCCTAAGGGGGGCGAACACCGGGGAGCTGTTTTTT.

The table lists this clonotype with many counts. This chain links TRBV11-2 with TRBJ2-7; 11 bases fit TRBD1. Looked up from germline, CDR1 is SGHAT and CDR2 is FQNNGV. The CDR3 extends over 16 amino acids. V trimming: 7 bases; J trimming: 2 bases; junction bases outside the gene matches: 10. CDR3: CASTLLGTGGAYEQYF. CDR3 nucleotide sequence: TGTGCCAGCACCCTACTCGGGACAGGGGGAGCCTACGAGCAGTACTTC.

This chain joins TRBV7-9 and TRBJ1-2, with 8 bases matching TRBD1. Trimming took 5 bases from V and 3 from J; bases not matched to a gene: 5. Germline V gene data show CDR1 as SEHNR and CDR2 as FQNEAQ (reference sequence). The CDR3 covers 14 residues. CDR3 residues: CASSKGQVYYGYTF. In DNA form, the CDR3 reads TGTGCCAGCAGCAAGGGACAGGTTTACTATGGCTACACCTTC. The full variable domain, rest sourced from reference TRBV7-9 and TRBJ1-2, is DTGVSQNPRHKITKRGQNVTFRCDPISEHNRLYWYRQTLGQGPEFLTYFQNEAQLEKSRLLSDRFSAERPKGSFSTLEIQRTEQGDSAMYLCASSKGQVYYGYTFGSGTRLTVV.

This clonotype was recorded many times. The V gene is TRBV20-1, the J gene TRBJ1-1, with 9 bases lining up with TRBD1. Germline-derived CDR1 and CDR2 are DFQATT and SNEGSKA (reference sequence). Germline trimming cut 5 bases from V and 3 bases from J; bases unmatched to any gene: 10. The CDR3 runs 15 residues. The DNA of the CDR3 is TGCAGTGCTCTTTGGACAGGGGCGAGGGACACTGAAGCTTTCTTT. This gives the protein CSALWTGARDTEAFF.

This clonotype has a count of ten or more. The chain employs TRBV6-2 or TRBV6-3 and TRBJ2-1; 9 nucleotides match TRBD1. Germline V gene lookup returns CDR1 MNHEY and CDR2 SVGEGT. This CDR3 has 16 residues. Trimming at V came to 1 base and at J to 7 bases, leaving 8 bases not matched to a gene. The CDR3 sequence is CASSYFSGTGTNEQFF. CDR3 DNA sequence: TGTGCCAGCAGTTACTTCTCCGGGACAGGGACAAATGAGCAGTTCTTC.

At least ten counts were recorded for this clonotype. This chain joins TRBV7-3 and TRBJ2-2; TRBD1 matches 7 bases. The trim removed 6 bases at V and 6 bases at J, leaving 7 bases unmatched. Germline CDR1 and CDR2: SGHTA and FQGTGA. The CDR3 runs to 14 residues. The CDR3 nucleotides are TGTGCCAGCAGTAGCACAGGGGAACCCGGGGAGCTGTTTTTT. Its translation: CASSSTGEPGELFF.

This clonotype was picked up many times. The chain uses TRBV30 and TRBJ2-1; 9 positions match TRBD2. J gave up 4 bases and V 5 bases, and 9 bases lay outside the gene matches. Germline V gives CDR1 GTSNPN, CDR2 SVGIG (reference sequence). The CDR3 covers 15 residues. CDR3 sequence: CAWGVSGSPYNEQFF. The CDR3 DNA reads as TGTGCCTGGGGGGTTAGCGGGAGTCCTTACAATGAGCAGTTCTTC.